A selection of T cell receptor beta chains follows, all from one sample in a study of shared clonotypes between healthy human individuals. Using immunoSEQ multiplex PCR, the repertoire was profiled, and TCRdb retains in-frame clones only, with some absent. The sample holds 550,000 to 650,000 clones, about 95% seen once. The sequenced material came from naive CD8+ T cells sorted from blood. These receptors were collected from a woman in her 30s in good health. Each CDR3 is given with its conserved first and last residue. A D gene is named only where the DNA matches it firmly. The listing skips clone size in some rows; elsewhere it reads once, few, many or a size class.

v_call	j_call	d_call	clone_size	cdr3_nt	cdr3_aa
TRBV9	TRBJ2-1	-	once	TGTGCCAGCAGCGTAGAAGGGCATGGCTACAATGAGCAGTTCTTC	CASSVEGHGYNEQFF
TRBV14	TRBJ2-2	TRBD1	-	TGTGCCAGCAGCTTGGGGGACAGGGTGACCGGGGAGCTGTTTTTT	CASSLGDRVTGELFF
TRBV29-1	TRBJ2-1	TRBD2	-	TGCAGCGTTGGGAAACTAGCGGGAGTTTGGATGGCTAATGAGCAGTTCTTC	CSVGKLAGVWMANEQFF
TRBV7-9	TRBJ2-1	TRBD2	-	TGTGCCAGCAGTCTAGCGGGAGGCCCGGAATCCTACAATGAGCAGTTCTTC	CASSLAGGPESYNEQFF
TRBV27	TRBJ1-5	-	-	TGTGCCAGCAGACCCCTACAGGGCGATGGTGGCAATCAGCCCCAGCATTTT	CASRPLQGDGGNQPQHF
TRBV5-4	TRBJ2-7	-	-	TGTGCCAGCAGCTTGGCCAGCTACGAGCAGTACTTC	CASSLASYEQYF
TRBV27	TRBJ2-3	-	-	TGTGCCAGCAGAACCGGGCTAGATACGCAGTATTTT	CASRTGLDTQYF
TRBV4-1	TRBJ1-3	-	-	TGCGCCAGCAGCCAAGGGGCAGGGAGGTCTGGAAACACCATATATTTT	CASSQGAGRSGNTIYF
TRBV27	TRBJ2-3	TRBD1	-	TGTGCCAGCAGTGGCCGAGGGGGCCGGCCAGATACGCAGTATTTT	CASSGRGGRPDTQYF
TRBV2	TRBJ2-7	TRBD2	once	TGTGCCAGCAGTGAAACTCTTGCGGGGGGGACCTACGAGCAGTACTTC	CASSETLAGGTYEQYF
TRBV20-1	TRBJ2-1	-	few	TGCAGTGCTAGACATGGGGAGCAGTTCTTC	CSARHGEQFF
TRBV10-1	TRBJ2-7	-	-	TGCGCCAGCAGTGACGGCGACAGCGGGTACGAGCAGTACTTC	CASSDGDSGYEQYF
TRBV29-1	TRBJ1-2	-	-	TGCAGCGTTCTCGTAGGGGGAGGCGGTGGCTACACCTTC	CSVLVGGGGGYTF
TRBV9	TRBJ2-1	-	few	TGTGCCAGCAGCGTACTAAGCGATGAGCAGTTCTTC	CASSVLSDEQFF
TRBV27	TRBJ1-2	-	-	TGTGCCAGCAGTTTATCGTGGGTCGCAGGAATCTATGGCTACACCTTC	CASSLSWVAGIYGYTF
TRBV7-2	TRBJ2-1	TRBD1	-	TGTGCCAGCAGCTTCATGGGACAGGGCTCCTACAATGAGCAGTTCTTC	CASSFMGQGSYNEQFF
TRBV28	TRBJ2-7	TRBD2	-	TGTGCCAGCAGTTGGTCTAGCGGGAGAGTCGAGCAGTACTTC	CASSWSSGRVEQYF
TRBV4-1	TRBJ2-7	-	-	TGCGCCAGCAGCCAAGATAAAAGGACGGTAGCGCACACCTACGAGCAGTACTTC	CASSQDKRTVAHTYEQYF
TRBV4-1	TRBJ1-2	-	-	TGCGCCAGCAGCCAAGGGGGGGGAGGTAACTATGGCTACACCTTC	CASSQGGGGNYGYTF
TRBV28	TRBJ1-2	-	-	TGTGCCAGCAGTACCATACAGAGTATCTATGGCTACACCTTC	CASSTIQSIYGYTF
TRBV9	TRBJ2-1	TRBD2	-	TGTGCCAGCAGCGTAGTTGCGGGAGGGTCGAATGAGCAGTTCTTC	CASSVVAGGSNEQFF
TRBV14	TRBJ2-3	-	-	TGTGCCAGCAGCCAAGGTTTCCCCGTTCGGAATACGCAGTATTTT	CASSQGFPVRNTQYF
TRBV19	TRBJ2-7	-	-	TGTGCCAGTAGGGCCTGGGACGACTCCTACGAGCAGTACTTC	CASRAWDDSYEQYF
TRBV11-2	TRBJ2-7	-	-	TGTGCCAGCAGCTTGTCCCGAGGGGAGCAGTACTTC	CASSLSRGEQYF
TRBV7-8	TRBJ1-4	-	-	TGTGCCAGCAGCCCGCCGGCTTATGGTGGAGAAAAACTGTTTTTT	CASSPPAYGGEKLFF
TRBV25-1	TRBJ2-7	-	-	TGTGCCAGCAGTGACCTATACGAGCAGTACTTC	CASSDLYEQYF
TRBV19	TRBJ2-3	-	-	TGTGCCAGTAGCCCGGGACACCTGAGCACAGATACGCAGTATTTT	CASSPGHLSTDTQYF
TRBV7-6	TRBJ2-5	TRBD1	-	TGTGCCAGCAGCTGGGACAGGGGGCGCCCCATGGAGACCCAGTACTTC	CASSWDRGRPMETQYF
TRBV7-9	TRBJ2-7	-	once	TGTGCCAGCAGCTTAACATTTAGGGGGTACGAGCAGTACTTC	CASSLTFRGYEQYF
TRBV9	TRBJ1-5	-	-	TGTGCCAGCAGCGCAGACGACGGTAGCAATCAGCCCCAGCATTTT	CASSADDGSNQPQHF
TRBV29-1	TRBJ2-1	TRBD2	-	TGCAGCGTCCCAGCGGGAGTGAGCTCCTACAATGAGCAGTTCTTC	CSVPAGVSSYNEQFF
TRBV19	TRBJ1-4	-	-	TGTGCCAGTACCCAGCGGTTTGAAAAACTGTTTTTT	CASTQRFEKLFF
TRBV28	TRBJ2-2	-	-	TGTGCCAGCAGTTTATTGGGGGCCACCGGGGAGCTGTTTTTT	CASSLLGATGELFF
TRBV7-9	TRBJ2-5	TRBD1	-	TGTGCCAGCAGCCCCCGACAGGGGCGAGAGACCCAGTACTTC	CASSPRQGRETQYF
TRBV5-1	TRBJ2-1	-	-	TGCGCCAGCAGCCCCTGGGCTAGAAACAATGAGCAGTTCTTC	CASSPWARNNEQFF
TRBV5-6	TRBJ1-1	-	-	TGTGCCAGCAGCGGATACGAGAACACTGAAGCTTTCTTT	CASSGYENTEAFF
TRBV25-1	TRBJ1-1	-	-	TGTGCCAGCAGTGGTGGGGGCCTAGGGACTGAAGCTTTCTTT	CASSGGGLGTEAFF
TRBV2	TRBJ1-1	TRBD1	-	TGTGCCAGCAGTTATGGGTGGACAGGGGGAAACACTGAAGCTTTCTTT	CASSYGWTGGNTEAFF
TRBV27	TRBJ2-3	TRBD2	-	TGTGCCAGCAGTTTCTACGGACTAGCGGGAACGGTAACAGATACGCAGTATTTT	CASSFYGLAGTVTDTQYF
TRBV5-1	TRBJ2-7	TRBD1	-	TGCGCCAGCAGCTTGGGACAGGGAATCCGCTACGAGCAGTACTTC	CASSLGQGIRYEQYF
TRBV5-1	TRBJ1-2	-	-	TGCGCCAGCAGCTTGCGTTACAGGGTCGGCTACACCTTC	CASSLRYRVGYTF
TRBV28	TRBJ2-7	TRBD2	-	TGTGCCAGCAGGGGGGCTAGCGGGAGTGTTTCCTACGAGCAGTACTTC	CASRGASGSVSYEQYF
TRBV19	TRBJ1-3	-	-	TGTGCCAGTAGTCCGCGGACAGTTGCTGGAAACACCATATATTTT	CASSPRTVAGNTIYF
TRBV27	TRBJ2-1	-	-	TGTGCCAGCAGTCTTATTGGCCCCTACAATGAGCAGTTCTTC	CASSLIGPYNEQFF
TRBV14	TRBJ2-3	TRBD2	-	TGTGCCAGCAGCCCGGGACTAGCGGGAGGGTATAAAACAGATACGCAGTATTTT	CASSPGLAGGYKTDTQYF
TRBV19	TRBJ2-7	TRBD2	-	TGTGCCAGTAGTATCGGGACTAGCGGTTACGAGCAGTACTTC	CASSIGTSGYEQYF
TRBV25-1	TRBJ1-2	-	-	TGTGCCAGCAGTTGGTCGGGCGGCTACACCTTC	CASSWSGGYTF
TRBV2	TRBJ2-1	TRBD1	-	TGTGCCAGCAGTGACGGGCAGGGGGATGAGCAGTTCTTC	CASSDGQGDEQFF
TRBV28	TRBJ2-7	-	-	TGTGCCAGCAGTCAAACAGGGATTAGGGGTTACGAGCAGTACTTC	CASSQTGIRGYEQYF
TRBV7-9	TRBJ2-7	-	-	TGTGCCAGCAGCTCCCCGGAGGGCTACTACGAGCAGTACTTC	CASSSPEGYYEQYF
TRBV4-1	TRBJ1-4	-	-	TGCGCCAGCAGCCAACGCCCCGGAGCGGTAACTAATGAAAAACTGTTTTTT	CASSQRPGAVTNEKLFF
TRBV10-3	TRBJ2-3	TRBD2	-	TGTGCCATTGCTCCGGGACTAAACCCTCCCGATACGCAGTATTTT	CAIAPGLNPPDTQYF
TRBV4-2	TRBJ2-7	TRBD2	once	TGTGCCAGCAGCCCTACGGGACTAGCGGGAGTGGATTTCACCTACGAGCAGTACTTC	CASSPTGLAGVDFTYEQYF
TRBV11-2	TRBJ2-1	TRBD2	-	TGTGCCAGCAGCTCCAACGGACTAGCGGGAGGGCCATATGAGCAGTTCTTC	CASSSNGLAGGPYEQFF
TRBV27	TRBJ2-2	-	once	TGTGCCAGCAGTTTATACGGGAGCGGCCTTATGGGCGGGGAGCTGTTTTTT	CASSLYGSGLMGGELFF
TRBV27	TRBJ2-7	-	-	TGTGCCAGCAGTTTAGCGGGATCAAACTACGAGCAGTACTTC	CASSLAGSNYEQYF
TRBV5-6	TRBJ1-3	-	-	TGTGCCAGCGAACTTCAGGGGAGCTCTGGAAACACCATATATTTT	CASELQGSSGNTIYF
TRBV28	TRBJ2-7	TRBD2	-	TGTGCCAGCAGTCCAAGGACAGCACTAGCGGTATTATACGAGCAGTACTTC	CASSPRTALAVLYEQYF
TRBV19	TRBJ2-7	-	-	TGTGCCAGTAGTTTCGGGACCTCCTACGAGCAGTACTTC	CASSFGTSYEQYF